Reported below is one T cell receptor beta chain. This sample stems from a study of Graves' ophthalmopathy and Graves' hyperthyroidism. Researchers took RNA transcripts and amplified TCR beta CDR3 regions from them. An initial RT-PCR round employing HTBI primers preceded a second-round multiplex PCR. TCRdb re-called the multiplex PCR reads through MiXCR, storing one row per CDR3 protein. Here the sample spans around 520,000 distinct CDR3 sequences, 39% being singletons. This CDR3 has 12 amino acids. J gave up 8 bases and V 7 bases, and 8 bases lay outside the gene matches. CDR1 and CDR2 (germline): SQVTM, ANQGSEA. Ineligible for inclusion were patients with other autoimmune diseases, uncontrolled infections, pregnancy or lactation.

Sequenced sample: peripheral blood or thyroid tissue (not recorded which). The receptor comes from an adult man with Graves' hyperthyroidism. The chain joins TRBV29-1 to TRBJ2-1; 7 nucleotides align to TRBD2. The chain's CDR3 is CSADGGVDEQFF. The CDR3 nucleotides are TGCAGCGCCGATGGGGGGGTCGATGAGCAGTTCTTC.